The entry below gives a single TCR beta chain sequence along with its context. Method: immunoSEQ multiplex PCR; TCRdb's copy keeps in-frame clones and lacks some. The sample comprises fewer than 100,000 clones, about 80% of which are singletons, and about 9.4% rests with the top ten. This sample is part of a study of blood T cell repertoires in COVID-19. On the study more broadly: Italy, Spain and the United States were the sources of the convalescent and acute COVID-19 samples.

The CDR3 is 18 residues long. Sequenced: peripheral blood. The V call is TRBV21-1, the J call TRBJ2-7; the D call in the table, TRBD2, was not verified against the DNA. TRBV21-1 is a pseudogene. The receptor was derived from a woman aged 70 to 79 with acute or convalescent COVID-19. CDR3 region: CASSSTGTSYRWDLEQYF. The DNA for the CDR3 is TGTGCCAGCAGTAGTACTGGGACTAGCTATCGTTGGGATTTGGAGCAGTACTTC.